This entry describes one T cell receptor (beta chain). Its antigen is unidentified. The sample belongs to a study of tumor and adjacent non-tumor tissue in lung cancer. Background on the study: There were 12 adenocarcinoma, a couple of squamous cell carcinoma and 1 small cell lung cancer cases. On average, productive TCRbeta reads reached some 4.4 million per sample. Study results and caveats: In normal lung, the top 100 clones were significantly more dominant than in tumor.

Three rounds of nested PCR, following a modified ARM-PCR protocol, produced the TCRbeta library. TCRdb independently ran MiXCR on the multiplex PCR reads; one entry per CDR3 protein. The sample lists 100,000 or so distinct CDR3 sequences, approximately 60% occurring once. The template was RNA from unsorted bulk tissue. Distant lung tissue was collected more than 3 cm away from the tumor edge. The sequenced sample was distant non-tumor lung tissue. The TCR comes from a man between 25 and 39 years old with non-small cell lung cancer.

The CDR3 region has the DNA TGTGCCAGCAGCCAAGATGGGCAGGCGGGAGGCAGTCAGCCCCAGTATTTT. Its protein is CASSQDGQAGGSQPQYF. The rearrangement joins TRBV4-2 to TRBJ1-5, with 8 bases that match TRBD2. The DNA matches TRBJ2-3 better at its end, which makes the J call doubtful. CDR3 length equals 17 residues. Germline V gene lookup returns CDR1 LGHNA and CDR2 YNFKEQ.